This TCR beta chain stems from a study of post-analysis software for immune sequencing data. Included in the TCR beta cDNA libraries were unique molecular identifiers. TCRdb re-called the PCR reads through MiXCR, storing one row per CDR3 protein. The repertoire holds 820,000 or so distinct CDR3 sequences, with roughly 50% as singletons. This CDR3 comprises 14 residues. The germline V gene has CDR1 DFQATT and CDR2 SNEGSKA (reference sequence). Germline trimming cut 6 bases from V and 2 bases from J; bases unmatched to any gene: 9. Whole-study findings and limits: Four or five TRBV segments were more frequent in patients than controls; TRBV5-6, TRBV5-1 and TRBV20-1 belonged to this group.

A note on this clonotype: Its cognate antigen is unknown.

The source of this sequence is a girl between 5 and 17 years old with multiple sclerosis. The sample taken for sequencing was blood. The gene calls are TRBV20-1 and TRBJ2-7; 8 bases are a match to TRBD2. CDR3 loop: CSALGLSGAYEQYF. As DNA, the CDR3 is TGCAGTGCGCTAGGGCTTAGCGGGGCCTACGAGCAGTACTTC.